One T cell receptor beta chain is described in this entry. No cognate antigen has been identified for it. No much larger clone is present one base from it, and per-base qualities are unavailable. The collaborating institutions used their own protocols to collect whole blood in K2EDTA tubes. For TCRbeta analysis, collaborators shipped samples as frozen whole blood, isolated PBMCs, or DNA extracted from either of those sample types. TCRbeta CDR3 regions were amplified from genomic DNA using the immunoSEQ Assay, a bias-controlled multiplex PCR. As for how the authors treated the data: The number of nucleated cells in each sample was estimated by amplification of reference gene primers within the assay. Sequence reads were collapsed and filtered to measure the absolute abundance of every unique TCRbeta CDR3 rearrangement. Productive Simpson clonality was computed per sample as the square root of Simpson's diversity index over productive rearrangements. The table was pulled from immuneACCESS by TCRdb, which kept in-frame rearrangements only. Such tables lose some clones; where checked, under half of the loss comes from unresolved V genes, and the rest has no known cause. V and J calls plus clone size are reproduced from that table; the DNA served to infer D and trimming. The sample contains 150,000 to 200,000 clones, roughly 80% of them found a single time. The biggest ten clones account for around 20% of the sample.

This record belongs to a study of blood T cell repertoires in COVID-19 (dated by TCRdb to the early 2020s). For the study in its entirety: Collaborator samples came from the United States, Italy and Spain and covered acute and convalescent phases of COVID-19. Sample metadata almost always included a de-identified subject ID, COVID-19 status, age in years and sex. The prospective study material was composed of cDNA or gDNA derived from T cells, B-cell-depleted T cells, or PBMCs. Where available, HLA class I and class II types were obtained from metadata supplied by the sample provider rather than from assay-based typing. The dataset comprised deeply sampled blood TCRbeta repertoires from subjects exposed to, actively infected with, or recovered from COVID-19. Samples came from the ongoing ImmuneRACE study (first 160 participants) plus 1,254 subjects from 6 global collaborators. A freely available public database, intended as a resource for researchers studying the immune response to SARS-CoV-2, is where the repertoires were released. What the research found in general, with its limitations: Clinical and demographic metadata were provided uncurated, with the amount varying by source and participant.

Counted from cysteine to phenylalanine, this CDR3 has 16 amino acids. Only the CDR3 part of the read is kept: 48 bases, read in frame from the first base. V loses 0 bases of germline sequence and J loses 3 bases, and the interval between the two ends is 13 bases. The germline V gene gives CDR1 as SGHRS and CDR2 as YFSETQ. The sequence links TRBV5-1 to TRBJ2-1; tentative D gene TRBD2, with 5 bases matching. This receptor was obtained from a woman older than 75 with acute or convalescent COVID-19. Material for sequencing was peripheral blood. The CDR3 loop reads CASSLGATSVYNEQFF. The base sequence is TGCGCCAGCAGCTTGGGGGCCACTAGTGTCTACAATGAGCAGTTCTTC.